The 18 T cell receptor beta chains below all came from one sample that was sequenced in a study of radiotherapy plus CTLA-4 blockade in lung cancer. Profiled with immunoSEQ multiplex PCR; TCRdb holds only in-frame clones, not every one. Found here are roughly 15,000 clones, 72% of them singletons; the top ten hold around half. The input for sequencing was peripheral blood, taken from a patient treated with radiotherapy plus ipilimumab. The receptors were gathered from a human donor with non-small cell lung cancer whose response to radiotherapy plus ipilimumab could not be evaluated.

The chain uses TRBV5-6 and TRBJ2-7; weak D call: TRBD1 (5 bases). There are 15 residues in the CDR3. CDR1 is SGHDT, CDR2 YYEEEE, per germline. Deletions cut 4 bases from V and 1 base from J, with 15 bases between. CDR3 sequence (DNA): TGTGCCAGCAGCGGGGCCGGGTTCGAGTCCTACGAGCAGTACTTC. This sequence encodes CASSGAGFESYEQYF. The full variable domain, its missing parts supplied by reference TRBV5-6 and TRBJ2-7, is DAGVTQSPTHLIKTRGQQVTLRCSPKSGHDTVSWYQQALGQGPQFIFQYYEEEERQRGNFPDRFSGHQFPNYSSELNVNALLLGDSALYLCASSGAGFESYEQYFGPGTRLTVT.

The V gene is TRBV7-8, the J gene TRBJ1-3; D is uncertain. Germline loops: CDR1 SGHVS, CDR2 FQNEAQ. The CDR3 runs 13 residues. Trimming took off 1 base at V and 8 bases at J, with 9 bases between the two ends. The CDR3 bases are TGTGCCAGCAGCTTAGAGCGGAGGGACACCATATATTTT. Translated, it gives CASSLERRDTIYF.

This chain connects TRBV10-1 to TRBJ1-1, with TRBD1 matching over 9 bases. V trimming: 5 bases; J trimming: 4 bases; junction bases outside the gene matches: 2. Germline-derived CDR1 and CDR2 are WNHNN and SYGVQD (reference sequence). This CDR3 region has 13 residues. The CDR3 protein is CASSLDRGTEAFF. The CDR3 DNA is TGCGCCAGCAGTCTGGACAGGGGCACTGAAGCTTTCTTT.

The chain employs TRBV9 and TRBJ2-7, with D maybe TRBD2 (6 bases). The CDR3 runs to 16 residues. V was trimmed by 3 bases and J by 2 bases, leaving 18 bases between them. Germline V gene sequence: CDR1 SGDLS, CDR2 YYNGEE. Here the CDR3 DNA reads TGTGCCAGCAGCGGCGGGTCCGGGACGGGAGCCTACGAGCAGTACTTC. Protein sequence: CASSGGSGTGAYEQYF.

The V and J genes are TRBV7-2 and TRBJ1-2; no definite D call. Germline-derived CDR1 and CDR2 are SGHTA and FQGNSA. The V end lost 1 base, the J end lost 5 bases, and 11 bases lay between the germline ends. The CDR3 contains 14 residues. Here the CDR3 DNA reads TGTGCCAGCAGCTTAGGTCCAGGAGGGTATGGCTACACCTTC. Translating it yields CASSLGPGGYGYTF.

The chain is built from TRBV29-1 and TRBJ1-5; D unresolved. Deletions cut 4 bases from V and 2 bases from J, with 9 bases between. The CDR3 contains 13 residues. The germline CDR1 and CDR2 sequences are SQVTM and ANQGSEA. The CDR3 is CSVGRGCNQPQHF. In DNA, the CDR3 is TGCAGCGTTGGCCGGGGTTGCAATCAGCCCCAGCATTTT.

J is TRBJ2-3 and V is TRBV7-7; D gene uncertain. The germline V gene has CDR1 SSHAT and CDR2 FNYEAQ (reference sequence). V shed 1 base and J shed 0 bases, with 11 bases lying between them. The CDR3 consists of 16 residues. The CDR3 sequence: CASSLDARPSTDTQYF. As DNA, the CDR3 is TGTGCCAGCAGCTTAGACGCGAGGCCTAGCACAGATACGCAGTATTTT.

The J gene is TRBJ2-7, the V gene TRBV7-3, with 11 bases that match TRBD2. Looked up from germline, CDR1 is SGHTA and CDR2 is FQGTGA. This CDR3 is 14 amino acids long. The V and J ends lost 8 bases and 7 bases, in that order; junction bases with no gene match: 10. The CDR3 sequence: CASADLAGGREQYF. The CDR3, as DNA: TGTGCCAGCGCGGATCTAGCGGGGGGTAGGGAGCAGTACTTC.

The chain recombines TRBV4-1 with TRBJ1-6, with 10 bases aligning to TRBD1. The V segment lost 0 bases and the J segment 9 bases; nucleotides outside the gene matches: 2. The CDR3 covers 15 residues. Germline loops: CDR1 MGHRA, CDR2 YSYEKL. CDR3 coding DNA: TGCGCCAGCAGCCAAGAGGGACAGGGGTTTTCACCCCTCCACTTT. Translation gives CASSQEGQGFSPLHF.

This CDR3 reads CASSQGDTDPNGYTF. In nucleotides, the CDR3 is TGTGCCAGCAGCCAAGGGGACACCGACCCCAATGGCTACACCTTC. This sequence joins TRBV4-2 and TRBJ1-2; the D gene is possibly TRBD1 (6 bases). Germline-derived CDR1 and CDR2 are LGHNA and YNFKEQ. The V end lost 1 base, the J end lost 6 bases, and 15 bases lay between the germline ends. The CDR3 length is 15 residues.

This clone turned up a few times. J is TRBJ1-2 and V is TRBV5-4; D uncertain. CDR1 is SGHNT, CDR2 YYREEE, per germline (reference sequence). The CDR3 runs 14 residues. V was clipped by 0 bases and J by 8 bases, with 14 bases between them. This chain's CDR3 is CASSLARGMQGYTF. CDR3 sequence (DNA): TGTGCCAGCAGCTTGGCGAGAGGGATGCAAGGCTACACCTTC.

This CDR3 reads CASSVGSWATNTGELFF. CDR3 DNA: TGTGCCAGCAGCGTAGGGTCGTGGGCCACCAACACCGGGGAGCTGTTTTTT. The V call is TRBV9, the J call TRBJ2-2; D is ambiguous. Trimming shortened V by 0 bases and J by 2 bases, and 14 bases separated the two germline ends. CDR1 SGDLS and CDR2 YYNGEE come from the germline V gene. This CDR3 region has 17 residues.

This clone appeared a single time. V and J are TRBV6-5 and TRBJ1-2, with 8 positions matching TRBD1. V shed 2 bases, J shed 5 bases, and the junction held 7 bases outside the gene matches. CDR3 length: 15 residues. Germline V lookup: CDR1 MNHEY, CDR2 SVGAGI. DNA for the CDR3: TGTGCCAGCAGTTACCGCGACGGACAGGGATATGGCTACACCTTC. Its protein product is CASSYRDGQGYGYTF.

The rearrangement uses TRBV18 and TRBJ2-5; 14 bases map to TRBD2. The germline gives CDR1 KGHSH, CDR2 LQKENI. J gave up 2 bases and V 3 bases, and 2 bases lay outside the gene matches. This CDR3 is built from 16 residues. This chain's CDR3 is CASSPRTSGGQETQYF. The CDR3 DNA reads TGTGCCAGCTCACCTAGGACTAGCGGGGGGCAAGAGACCCAGTACTTC.

This chain uses TRBV9 with TRBJ2-1, with a tentative D call TRBD1 (6 bases). Germline V lookup: CDR1 SGDLS, CDR2 YYNGEE. Deletions cut 1 base from V and 5 bases from J, with 10 bases between. The CDR3 runs 14 residues. The CDR3 protein is CASSVSTGHNEQFF. The CDR3 bases are TGTGCCAGCAGCGTATCGACAGGACACAATGAGCAGTTCTTC. The whole variable domain, remainder taken from reference TRBV9 and TRBJ2-1, is DSGVTQTPKHLITATGQRVTLRCSPRSGDLSVYWYQQSLDQGLQFLIQYYNGEERAKGNILERFSAQQFPDLHSELNLSSLELGDSALYFCASSVSTGHNEQFFGPGTRLTVL.

V usage is TRBV4-2 and J usage is TRBJ1-1; unclear D gene. Trimming removed 2 bases from V and 3 bases from J, with 13 bases in between. Germline V lookup: CDR1 LGHNA, CDR2 YNFKEQ. The length of the CDR3 is 15 residues. The CDR3 region has the DNA TGTGCCAGCAGCCAATGGGTAGGGAGGGACACTGAAGCTTTCTTT. As protein: CASSQWVGRDTEAFF.

This rearrangement joins TRBV6-5 to TRBJ2-1, with 7 positions matching TRBD2. Trimming took 2 bases from V and 4 from J; bases not matched to a gene: 8. The CDR3 covers 16 residues. Germline V gene sequence: CDR1 MNHEY, CDR2 SVGAGI. The CDR3 sequence: CASSYGRGEIYNEQFF. DNA of the CDR3: TGTGCCAGCAGTTACGGCCGGGGGGAGATATACAATGAGCAGTTCTTC.

J is TRBJ2-3 and V is TRBV29-1; 11 bases agree with TRBD2. CDR3 length: 15 residues. Germline loops: CDR1 SQVTM, CDR2 ANQGSEA. Trimming removed 5 bases from V and 8 bases from J; junction bases left unmatched: 12. This CDR3 is CSVRTSGGVMGTQYF. The CDR3 DNA reads as TGCAGCGTTCGCACTAGCGGGGGTGTAATGGGTACGCAGTATTTT.